This TCR beta chain was observed in a study of shared clonotypes between healthy human individuals. This CDR3 contains 21 residues. The germline gives CDR1 MGHRA, CDR2 YSYEKL. The junction had 15 bases not matched to a gene; V was cut back by 2 bases and J by 0 bases. Repertoires were generated with immunoSEQ multiplex PCR, while TCRdb's copy carries only in-frame clones and drops some. The sample includes about 2 million clones, roughly 95% of them seen just once. Cells designated naive CD8 were CD45RO-negative and were positively selected for CCR7, with terminally differentiated effector memory CD45RA+ cells excluded.

The clonotype originates from a young man in good health. This chain uses TRBV4-1 with TRBJ2-6; the match to TRBD1 covers 8 bases. The specimen sequenced was naive CD8+ T cells sorted from blood. The DNA for the CDR3 is TGCGCCAGCAGCCAAATAAGGTTCGGGACAGGTAGGGTCTCTGGGGCCAACGTCCTGACTTTC. This sequence encodes CASSQIRFGTGRVSGANVLTF.